This T cell receptor beta chain was recovered during a study of blood T cells in healthy people across ages. This clonotype has a handful of counts. Using a J-beta primer mix together with a sample-barcoded 5' primer, a second PCR was run for about 7 to 12 cycles. TCRdb re-called the 5' RACE reads with MiXCR, one entry per CDR3 protein. The sample consists of some 1.5 million distinct CDR3 sequences, approximately 28% of them appearing once. Germline V CDR1 and CDR2: SEHNR, FQNEAQ (reference sequence). Trimming removed 4 bases from V and 6 bases from J; junction bases left unmatched: 1. The CDR3 covers 13 residues.

The source material was blood. The rearrangement links TRBV7-9 to TRBJ2-2, with 8 positions matching TRBD1. The TCR comes from a woman aged 25 to 39 in good health. CDR3 nucleotide sequence: TGTGCCAGCAGCTCAGGGGGCCCCGGGGAGCTGTTTTTT. Translating gives CASSSGGPGELFF. Full variable domain (outside the CDR3, taken from reference TRBV7-9 and TRBJ2-2): DTGVSQNPRHKITKRGQNVTFRCDPISEHNRLYWYRQTLGQGPEFLTYFQNEAQLEKSRLLSDRFSAERPKGSFSTLEIQRTEQGDSAMYLCASSSGGPGELFFGEGSRLTVL.